This T cell receptor (beta chain) was identified during a study of pediatric ulcerative colitis. General study results and limits: Blood-rectal clonal overlap within each person was significantly higher in ulcerative colitis patients than controls. Rectal repertoires separated controls, mild-moderate and acute severe colitis. All ulcerative colitis patients, but no controls, carried a couple of rectal clonotypes.

One to two pinch biopsies were taken from the rectum during colonoscopy. CDR1 and CDR2 from the germline V gene are KGHSH and LQKENI. Trimming removed 0 bases from V and 4 bases from J, with 7 bases in between. The CDR3 sequence is 14 residues long. Only in-frame clones appear in the TCRdb table, and some are missing; sequencing was by immunoSEQ multiplex PCR. The repertoire holds approximately 40,000 clones, with about 75% as singletons. A word on this clone: Its specificity is unknown.

J is TRBJ1-5 and V is TRBV18; D might be TRBD1 (5 bases). Sequenced input: gut tissue. The receptor's source is a boy between 10 and 17 years old with severe ulcerative colitis. CDR3 region: CASSPPGGNQPQHF. The CDR3 DNA follows: TGTGCCAGCTCACCACCGGGGGGGAATCAGCCCCAGCATTTT.